These 17 T cell receptor beta chains were all obtained from the same sample, sequenced in a study of spatial heterogeneity in lung cancer. Broader study findings: How many expanded intratumoral alpha and beta TCRs were present tracked the tumor mutation count, which was a count of nonsynonymous mutations.

Time point denoted: sample taken at primary tumor resection. For these TCRs, the target antigens are not known. One entry per CDR3 protein, called by TCRdb with MiXCR from the 5' RACE reads. The repertoire has around 21,000 distinct CDR3 sequences, over 2.5% of them found once; the top ten carry approximately 8.3%. Source: lung tumor tissue, taken at surgery. The receptors were gathered from a male donor with early-stage non-small cell lung cancer.

This clonotype was seen repeatedly, ten times or more. The rearrangement uses TRBV3-1 and TRBJ2-1, with D uncertain. The CDR3 length is 12 residues. Trimming left V 5 bases short and J 3 bases short, with 5 bases between. The germline CDR1 and CDR2 sequences are LGHDT and YNNKEL (reference sequence). CDR3 amino acids: CASSGYYNEQFF. The DNA for the CDR3 is TGTGCCAGCAGCGGCTACTACAATGAGCAGTTCTTC.

This clonotype was observed many times. The rearrangement links TRBV6-1 to TRBJ2-3; 11 bases line up with TRBD1. From germline, CDR1 is MNHNS and CDR2 SASEGT. The CDR3 sequence is 14 residues long. V was pared by 6 bases and J by 5 bases, with 4 bases of the junction left unmatched. Written as DNA, the CDR3 is TGTGCCAGCAGATTGGACAGGGGGCAAGATACGCAGTATTTT. This gives the protein CASRLDRGQDTQYF.

This clonotype was seen at least ten times. The chain uses TRBV18 and TRBJ2-1; either TRBD1 or TRBD2 may supply D (7 bases each). Trimming stripped 4 bases from V and 9 bases from J, with 13 bases between. The CDR3 totals 13 residues. The germline V gene encodes CDR1 KGHSH and CDR2 LQKENI. The CDR3 DNA is TGTGCCAGCTCACTCACAGGGGAGGGTGAGCAGTTCTTC. This encodes CASSLTGEGEQFF.

This clonotype was observed at least ten times. The chain uses TRBV9 and TRBJ2-7; D is undetermined. Trimming pared 1 base from V and 5 bases from J, leaving 10 bases between. Germline assignment: CDR1 SGDLS and CDR2 YYNGEE. The CDR3 totals 13 residues. The CDR3 here is CASSVSLFHEQYF. In nucleotides, the CDR3 is TGTGCCAGCAGCGTATCTCTGTTCCACGAGCAGTACTTC.

This clonotype was detected ten times or more. The chain recombines TRBV12-3 or TRBV12-4 with TRBJ2-1; 13 bases match TRBD2. After removal of 3 bases from V and 6 bases from J, the junction contained 14 bases not matched to a gene. There are 19 residues in the CDR3. The CDR3 region has the DNA TGTGCCAGCAGTTTCCCACTAGCGGGAGGGCCGACCCATGGCAATGAGCAGTTCTTC. Translating gives CASSFPLAGGPTHGNEQFF.

In this sample, this clonotype turned up many times. The rearrangement joins TRBV29-1 to TRBJ2-5; either TRBD1 or TRBD2 may fit D (5 bases each). Trimming removed 4 bases from V and 1 base from J, with 10 bases in between. Germline V gives CDR1 SQVTM, CDR2 ANQGSEA. The CDR3 consists of 13 residues. In DNA, the CDR3 is TGCAGCGTTGTGATGGGGGTCCAAGAGACCCAGTACTTC. It encodes CSVVMGVQETQYF.

In its sample, this clonotype was seen many times. The V and J genes are TRBV10-2 and TRBJ1-5; D may be TRBD1 (6 bases). The V gene's germline CDR1 is WSHSY and CDR2 SAAADI. The CDR3 extends over 15 amino acids. V was trimmed by 8 bases and J by 4 bases, leaving 18 bases between them. CDR3 region: CASWEGGGWNQPQHF. The CDR3 coding sequence is TGCGCCAGCTGGGAGGGGGGGGGTTGGAATCAGCCCCAGCATTTT.

This clonotype was seen repeatedly, ten times or more. The rearrangement links TRBV5-1 to TRBJ2-2; possibly TRBD2 for D (5 bases). This CDR3 has 15 residues. The V gene lost 7 bases and the J gene lost 2 bases, with 15 bases spanning the gap. Per the germline V gene, CDR1 is SGHRS and CDR2 is YFSETQ. The CDR3 coding sequence is TGCGCCAGCTCCCAGTCGGGGTTAAACACCGGGGAGCTGTTTTTT. The encoded protein is CASSQSGLNTGELFF.

This clonotype was seen a handful of times. The J gene is TRBJ1-1, the V gene TRBV30; D gene unclear. Germline-derived CDR1 and CDR2 are GTSNPN and SVGIG (reference sequence). This CDR3 has 11 amino acids. The V end lost 7 bases, the J end lost 6 bases, and 12 bases lay between the germline ends. The CDR3 DNA is TGTGCCTTACGGGCCTCCCCTGAAGCTTTCTTT. Encoded protein: CALRASPEAFF.

The table lists this clonotype with many counts. J is TRBJ2-3 and V is TRBV20-1; 8 bases map to TRBD2. Germline lookup yields CDR1 DFQATT and CDR2 SNEGSKA (reference sequence). CDR3 length equals 16 residues. V lost 4 bases and J lost 4; bases outside the gene matches: 13. The CDR3 loop is CSATKGRSGTSDTQYF. The CDR3, as DNA: TGCAGTGCTACCAAGGGCCGTAGCGGGACCTCAGATACGCAGTATTTT.

This clonotype was detected ten times or more. This chain uses TRBV18 with TRBJ2-7, with D maybe TRBD2 (6 bases). This CDR3 is built from 15 residues. Germline CDR1 KGHSH, CDR2 LQKENI. Deletions cut 6 bases from V and 4 bases from J, with 19 bases between. The CDR3, as DNA: TGTGCCAGCTCCCCGGGAGTTGTACCACTTTACGAGCAGTACTTC. It codes for CASSPGVVPLYEQYF.

This clonotype was found many times. CDR3 loop: CASSLGPGFGTDTQYF. DNA for the CDR3: TGTGCCAGCAGCTTAGGCCCGGGTTTCGGCACAGATACGCAGTATTTT. The V gene is TRBV7-8, the J gene TRBJ2-3; D remains ambiguous. Germline CDR1 and CDR2: SGHVS and FQNEAQ. V was clipped by 1 base and J by 1 base, with 12 bases between them. There are 16 residues in the CDR3.

This clonotype was seen many times. The V gene is TRBV7-9, the J gene TRBJ2-5, with TRBD2 identical over 10 bases. Germline CDR1 is SEHNR and CDR2 is FQNEAQ (reference sequence). This CDR3 comprises 15 residues. The ends lost 7 bases at V and 5 bases at J; junction bases unmatched: 10. CDR3 amino acids: CASTKSLAGVETQYF. The CDR3 DNA reads as TGTGCCAGCACCAAGTCCCTAGCGGGAGTTGAGACCCAGTACTTC.

This clonotype was seen repeatedly, ten times or more. The chain employs TRBV28 and TRBJ2-1, with 9 bases lining up with TRBD2. The V gene's germline CDR1 is MDHEN and CDR2 SYDVKM. The CDR3 contains 15 residues. The V and J ends lost 8 bases and 0 bases, in that order; junction bases with no gene match: 5. The CDR3 spells CASENSGGSYNEQFF. CDR3 DNA sequence: TGTGCCAGCGAAAATAGCGGGGGCTCCTACAATGAGCAGTTCTTC.

This clonotype has a count of ten or more. The rearrangement joins TRBV12-3 or TRBV12-4 to TRBJ1-6; weak D call: TRBD1 (6 bases). Trimming shortened V by 5 bases and J by 7 bases, and 12 bases separated the two germline ends. This CDR3 has 14 amino acids. CDR3 sequence reads: CASSRGQSNSPLHF. The CDR3 nucleotides are TGTGCCAGCAGTAGAGGACAGTCAAATTCACCCCTCCACTTT.

This clonotype has ten or more counts. The chain recombines TRBV6-2 or TRBV6-3 with TRBJ2-1, with D possibly TRBD1 on 6 matching bases. The CDR3 runs 16 residues. V lost 6 bases and J 0 bases, leaving 15 bases between the germline ends. From germline, CDR1 is MNHEY and CDR2 SVGEGT. The CDR3 DNA follows: TGTGCCAGCAGCGAAACAGGGATGAGCTCCTACAATGAGCAGTTCTTC. Protein sequence: CASSETGMSSYNEQFF.

There are many counts of this clonotype. V gene TRBV7-8 combines with J gene TRBJ2-3; TRBD2 is a possible D gene (6 bases). In germline, CDR1 is SGHVS, CDR2 FQNEAQ. The CDR3 totals 13 residues. Trimming removed 5 bases from V and 2 bases from J, with 8 bases in between. This CDR3 reads CASSGGITDTQYF. The CDR3 bases are TGTGCCAGCAGCGGCGGGATCACAGATACGCAGTATTTT.